This T cell receptor (beta chain) was documented in a study of human T cells and chemical hapten exposure (dated by TCRdb to the early 2020s). A note on the overall study: For sensitization, 2% DPC in acetone was applied to a 2 cm by 2 cm area of upper inner arm skin. Throughout the study period of 20 to 30 weeks, patients also received therapeutic DPC doses to the scalp every week. Patch testing was done on the upper back using Finn chambers containing 0.01% DPC, and results were scored after 6 days according to International Contact Dermatitis Research Group standards. The patient cohort, mostly female, included alopecia areata with under or over 50% scalp involvement, alopecia totalis and alopecia universalis. Libraries were combined into a pool for sequencing, and differences in TCR yield between samples came mainly from small differences in library volumes within the pool. Peripheral blood TCR repertoire changes were tracked in vivo in alopecia patients during primary and secondary sensitization to the hapten diphenylcyclopropenone (DPC). Patient blood was sampled pre-sensitization (week 0) and at 2, 6 and about 24 weeks after DPC sensitization. For TCR sequencing, blood came from some 31 alopecia patients at anywhere from one to four time points (pre-sensitization, 2, 6 and 24 weeks). The paper's findings and limits, for the study overall: After repeated subsampling, the strength of the expansion versus patch-test correlation and the threshold at which it became significant changed. The number of TCRs above 1 in 1000 frequency did not change with DPC sensitization; there was no evidence of global repertoire structure alterations. All patients had alopecia, a presumed autoimmune disease, so their immune response might differ from that of healthy individuals. Significantly more large CDR3 similarity clusters were formed by expanded TCRs than by pre-sensitization or healthy control sets, consistent with antigen-driven responses. The number of PT1 expanded TCRs positively correlated with patch test score, significant at thresholds 8, 16 and 32 but not 4.

CDR1 and CDR2, looked up from the germline V gene, are MDHEN and SYDVKM. From cysteine to phenylalanine, the CDR3 is 13 amino acids long. The only DNA kept is the CDR3, 39 bases in frame from the first base. The junction carries 11 bases between V and J, which are trimmed by 8 bases and 0 bases respectively. Interpreted using the paper, the time point label stands for: pre-sensitization, week 0. Per the publication, the treatment or condition label means: therapeutic diphenylcyclopropenone sensitization with weekly scalp DPC. At every patch-test visit, the blood draw took place before the patch test was put on. To be eligible, patients had to be aged 18 to 70, diagnosed with alopecia and judged suitable for DPC therapy, while pregnant patients were excluded. Unfractionated whole blood was collected in Tempus Blood RNA tubes, and total RNA was extracted from that blood. Library preparation used RACE. Sequenced on a NextSeq 500. During library preparation, unique molecular identifiers were attached to individual cDNA molecules so that TCRs could be counted in a quantitative, reproducible way. Each blood RNA sample was used to sequence both TCR alpha and TCR beta chains. In the source study's methods: A median of about 100,000 TCRs per sample was observed, with a range of about 20,000 to 750,000. V, J and CDR3 annotation of the TCR reads was carried out using the Decombinator software suite. For PS versus PT1 abundance plots, all samples were subsampled to the same number of TCRs (28,000). Expanded TCRs were defined as absent before sensitization and observed at least eight times at the 2-week time point. TCRdb trimmed the raw reads at Q25, called clones with MiXCR and kept productive beta chains. Records with the same CDR3 protein are collapsed into one entry carrying the most frequent genes and DNA. The V and J calls shown here were made by TCRdb, not taken from the authors' results. Counted in this sample were 85,000 to 120,000 distinct CDR3 sequences; roughly 12% of them appeared once. The ten top clones hold 1.6% of the sample.

For this clonotype: Its antigen is currently not known. No much larger clone exists at a distance of one base, and base qualities are not known.

The source was whole blood, collected in connection with sensitization to the hapten diphenylcyclopropenone (DPC). This TCR was sampled from a woman aged 50 to 60 with alopecia areata. Some clones in this sample may be carry-over from other donors' samples. In this chain, TRBV28 is recombined with TRBJ2-7; the D gene lacks a confident call. In nucleotides, the sequence is TGTGCCAGCTGTACGGGTAGCTCCTACGAGCAGTACTTC. This codes for CASCTGSSYEQYF.